Listed below are T cell receptor beta chains from one sample, sequenced in a study of sequential checkpoint blockade in melanoma. TCRdb's table, derived via immunoSEQ multiplex PCR, lists solely in-frame clones and lacks some. Among tens of thousands of clones listed, 85% to 90% were seen once. This sample comprised CD8+ T cells sorted from blood (inferred from file names), obtained from a patient given nivolumab and ipilimumab in sequence. These TCRs come from a human donor with melanoma. CDR3s include the opening cysteine and the closing phenylalanine or tryptophan. Each record gives: clone size, V gene, D gene, J gene, CDR3 protein, CDR3 DNA. The D gene is left open where the match is weak. The size of a clone is reported for some rows only, either as once, few or many, or as a class for expanded clones.

>.|TRBV27|.|TRBJ2-5
CASSLGRLQETQYF
TGTGCCAGCAGTTTGGGCAGGCTCCAAGAGACCCAGTACTTC
>few|TRBV19|.|TRBJ1-2
CASSMTANYGYTF
TGTGCCAGTAGTATGACAGCTAACTATGGCTACACCTTC
>.|TRBV10-2|TRBD2|TRBJ2-5
CASSATSGGETQYF
TGCGCCAGCAGTGCGACTAGCGGGGGCGAGACCCAGTACTTC
>once|TRBV7-9|TRBD1|TRBJ2-7
CASRPPTGSSYEQYF
TGTGCCAGCAGACCTCCGACAGGGAGCTCCTACGAGCAGTACTTC
>.|TRBV29-1|TRBD1|TRBJ2-1
CSVDPPSGDRDNEQFF
TGCAGCGTTGACCCTCCCTCGGGGGACAGGGACAATGAGCAGTTCTTC
>.|TRBV7-9|TRBD1|TRBJ2-5
CASSPPQGARETQYF
TGTGCCAGCAGCCCGCCGCAGGGGGCTCGAGAGACCCAGTACTTC
>.|TRBV9|.|TRBJ2-1
CASSPPRNNEQFF
TGTGCCAGCAGCCCCCCCAGAAACAATGAGCAGTTCTTC
>.|TRBV12-5|.|TRBJ2-2
CASGRNTGELFF
TGTGCTAGTGGCCGGAACACCGGGGAGCTGTTTTTT
>.|TRBV5-1|.|TRBJ2-1
CASSLGQSSYNEQFF
TGCGCCAGCAGCTTGGGACAAAGCTCCTACAATGAGCAGTTCTTC
>few|TRBV19|TRBD1|TRBJ1-2
CASKPTGGGSYGYTF
TGTGCCAGTAAACCGACAGGGGGCGGTAGCTATGGCTACACCTTC